The text below deals with one T cell receptor (beta chain). The TCR beta repertoire was assessed by survey-level immunoSEQ sequencing. The method was immunoSEQ multiplex PCR; TCRdb's version includes in-frame clones alone and lacks a portion of them. The table includes tens of thousands of clones, roughly 93% detected once. In germline, CDR1 is SGHRS, CDR2 YFSETQ. CDR3 size: 13 residues. Trimming removed 2 bases from V and 4 bases from J, with 6 bases in between. The receptor's source is a man between 35 and 55 years old with rheumatoid arthritis. The genes are TRBV5-1 and TRBJ2-2; D is unclear. The sample taken for sequencing was PBMCs. The CDR3 DNA follows: TGCGCCAGCAGCTTCACGGGCACCGGGGAGCTGTTTTTT. Protein: CASSFTGTGELFF.